The 29 T cell receptor beta chains given below trace back to one sample, sequenced in a study of CXCR3-negative and CXCR3-positive naive CD8 T cells. General study findings and limits: A higher hydrophobicity marked the TRB CDR3s of CXCR3-positive naive cells versus CXCR3-negative naive cells.

5' RACE with UMI labels generated the TRB cDNA libraries. TCRdb reanalyzed the 5' RACE reads and collapses them to one entry per CDR3 protein, without DNA. In all, the sample yields more than 80,000 distinct CDR3 sequences. These receptors have no known antigen. The sequencing sample was made of naive CXCR3+ CD8+ T cells from blood. Specified subset: CD45RO-CCR7+CD27+CD95- naive CD8+ T cells expressing CXCR3 (TNR3+). The receptors here all came from a human donor in good health. Some clones in this sample may be carry-over from other donors' samples.

The chain uses TRBV9 and TRBJ2-2; TCRdb lists TRBD2, though no DNA is available to test this call. CDR3 length: 13 amino acids. CDR1 is SGDLS and CDR2 is YYNGEE in the germline V gene. CDR3 loop: CASSEAGAGELFF.

J is TRBJ2-1 and V is TRBV18; the D call from TCRdb, TRBD2, cannot be confirmed without DNA. The CDR3 loop spans 15 amino acids. CDR1 is KGHSH and CDR2 is LQKENI in the germline V gene. This CDR3 is CASSQGLAGIIEQFF.

The V and J genes are TRBV29-1 and TRBJ2-5; the TRBD1 assignment by TCRdb is unverifiable without DNA. The CDR3 is 12 residues long. Germline-derived CDR1 and CDR2 are SQVTM and ANQGSEA. CDR3 amino acids: CSVADWGETQYF.

This chain uses TRBV28 with TRBJ2-7; the D call of TRBD2 rests on TCRdb alone, since no DNA is present to check it. There are 16 residues in the CDR3. Germline CDR1 and CDR2: MDHEN and SYDVKM. The CDR3 reads CASISLAGGRHYEQYF.

The rearrangement joins TRBV5-5 to TRBJ2-1. CDR1 is SGHKS and CDR2 is YYEKEE in the germline V gene (reference sequence). This CDR3 has 13 residues. CDR3 sequence: CASSLMRNNEQFF.

The J gene is TRBJ1-1, the V gene TRBV7-2; TCRdb's D call, TRBD1, is unchecked because there is no DNA. The CDR3 consists of 11 residues. From germline, CDR1 is SGHTA and CDR2 FQGNSA. The CDR3 sequence is CASSLTEIAFF.

V usage is TRBV20-1 and J usage is TRBJ2-1; checking the TCRdb D call of TRBD2 is not possible without DNA. The CDR3 contains 18 residues. Germline CDR1 reads DFQATT; CDR2 reads SNEGSKA (reference sequence). The chain's CDR3 is CSARDRGVWEAPLYEQFF.

This rearrangement joins TRBV29-1 to TRBJ2-3; TCRdb gives TRBD1 as the D gene, but with no DNA this cannot be confirmed. The CDR3 spans 13 residues. Germline loops: CDR1 SQVTM, CDR2 ANQGSEA. CDR3 amino acids: CSGGQGYTDTQYF.

V and J are TRBV28 and TRBJ2-3; TCRdb's D gene call, TRBD2, goes unchecked for lack of DNA. The CDR3 runs 17 residues. Per germline, CDR1 MDHEN and CDR2 SYDVKM. The CDR3 is CASSLLAGGTSTDTQYF.

This sequence joins TRBV4-1 and TRBJ1-1; TCRdb reports TRBD1, a call that lacks DNA to check it against. The length of the CDR3 is 15 residues. The germline gives CDR1 MGHRA, CDR2 YSYEKL. The CDR3 protein is CASSQGYRGNTEAFF.

The rearrangement joins TRBV28 to TRBJ2-1; TCRdb names TRBD2, which stays unverified in the absence of DNA. The germline V gene has CDR1 MDHEN and CDR2 SYDVKM. The CDR3 extends over 17 amino acids. CDR3 loop: CASRPTTSERAMSEQFF.

J is TRBJ2-1 and V is TRBV23-1. TRBV23-1 is an ORF for which the function is uncertain. The CDR3 totals 16 residues. CDR3 loop: CASSLQGISSYNEQFF.

The rearrangement joins TRBV7-9 to TRBJ2-3. The CDR3 covers 14 residues. Germline V gene lookup returns CDR1 SEHNR and CDR2 FQNEAQ (reference sequence). CDR3: CASRTTPGTDTQYF.

V usage is TRBV29-1 and J usage is TRBJ2-7. CDR1 is SQVTM, CDR2 ANQGSEA, per germline. This CDR3 has 13 amino acids. The CDR3 reads CSVVENADYEQYF.

The chain uses TRBV11-1 and TRBJ2-1; the D call of TRBD2 rests on TCRdb alone, since no DNA is present to check it. The CDR3 loop spans 16 amino acids. In germline, CDR1 is SGHAT, CDR2 FQDESV (reference sequence). The CDR3 is CASSSATSGGAHEQFF.

This rearrangement joins TRBV20-1 to TRBJ2-1; lacking DNA, the TRBD2 call made by TCRdb goes unchecked. This CDR3 is built from 16 residues. Per the germline V gene, CDR1 is DFQATT and CDR2 is SNEGSKA (reference sequence). This CDR3 reads CSARDLMGTSYNEQFF.

The chain uses TRBV12-3 or TRBV12-4 and TRBJ2-2; TCRdb indicates TRBD1, and absent DNA this call remains unverified. The CDR3 extends over 14 amino acids. The CDR3 protein is CASSAPPHTGELFF.

The J gene is TRBJ2-7, the V gene TRBV14; no DNA is available, so the TRBD1 call from TCRdb remains unchecked. Germline V gene sequence: CDR1 SGHDN, CDR2 FVKESK. The CDR3 covers 17 residues. CDR3 protein: CASSHPIGQGTLGEQYF.

The chain combines TRBV13 with TRBJ2-6; TCRdb indicates TRBD1, and absent DNA this call remains unverified. Germline V gene sequence: CDR1 PRHDT, CDR2 FYEKMQ (reference sequence). The CDR3 spans 13 residues. CDR3 amino acids: CASSFRDGNVLTF.

The chain employs TRBV12-3 or TRBV12-4 and TRBJ2-3. This CDR3 spans 16 amino acids. This CDR3 is CASSLAGVVMADTQYF.

This chain uses TRBV10-3 with TRBJ2-7. Germline loops: CDR1 ENHRY, CDR2 SYGVKD. This CDR3 is 16 amino acids long. The CDR3: CAISEPTTQNTHEQYF.

The rearrangement uses TRBV5-1 and TRBJ2-1; TCRdb calls TRBD2, which cannot be checked without DNA. Germline-derived CDR1 and CDR2 are SGHRS and YFSETQ. The CDR3 runs to 18 residues. CDR3 amino acids: CASSSQASGGAALNEQFF.

This chain connects TRBV20-1 to TRBJ2-7; TCRdb gives TRBD2 as the D gene, but with no DNA this cannot be confirmed. The CDR3 extends over 18 amino acids. From germline, CDR1 is DFQATT and CDR2 SNEGSKA (reference sequence). CDR3 residues: CSARDQASGSGLVYEQYF.

V is TRBV29-1 and J is TRBJ2-3; TCRdb's assignment of TRBD2 cannot be checked, as there is no DNA. This CDR3 is 15 amino acids long. CDR1 and CDR2 (germline): SQVTM, ANQGSEA. This CDR3 reads CSVAGTSGSTDTQYF.

The chain recombines TRBV20-1 with TRBJ2-1; TCRdb returns TRBD1, unconfirmable since there is no DNA. The germline gives CDR1 DFQATT, CDR2 SNEGSKA (reference sequence). The CDR3 is made up of 13 amino acids. CDR3 loop: CSARGPGWNEQFF.

The chain is built from TRBV29-1 and TRBJ1-1; no DNA is available, so the TRBD1 call from TCRdb remains unchecked. The CDR3 length is 15 residues. Germline CDR1 is SQVTM and CDR2 is ANQGSEA. CDR3 sequence reads: CSVLTGDRGDTEAFF. The full variable domain, in which reference TRBV29-1 and TRBJ1-1 provide the parts outside the CDR3, is SAVISQKPSRDICQRGTSLTIQCQVDSQVTMMFWYRQQPGQSLTLIATANQGSEATYESGFVIDKFPISRPNLTFSTLTVSNMSPEDSSIYLCSVLTGDRGDTEAFFGQGTRLTVV.

This chain uses TRBV18 with TRBJ2-7; there is no DNA to check the TCRdb D call of TRBD1. Germline CDR1 KGHSH, CDR2 LQKENI. This CDR3 comprises 14 residues. The CDR3 loop is CASSPEAGTYEQYF.

The chain uses TRBV12-3 or TRBV12-4 and TRBJ1-2. This CDR3 is 15 amino acids long. This CDR3 reads CASSPTYTLESGYTF.

This sequence joins TRBV2 and TRBJ2-7. Germline values: CDR1 SNHLY, CDR2 FYNNEI. The CDR3 extends over 13 amino acids. CDR3 in amino acids: CASSENNPYEQYF.